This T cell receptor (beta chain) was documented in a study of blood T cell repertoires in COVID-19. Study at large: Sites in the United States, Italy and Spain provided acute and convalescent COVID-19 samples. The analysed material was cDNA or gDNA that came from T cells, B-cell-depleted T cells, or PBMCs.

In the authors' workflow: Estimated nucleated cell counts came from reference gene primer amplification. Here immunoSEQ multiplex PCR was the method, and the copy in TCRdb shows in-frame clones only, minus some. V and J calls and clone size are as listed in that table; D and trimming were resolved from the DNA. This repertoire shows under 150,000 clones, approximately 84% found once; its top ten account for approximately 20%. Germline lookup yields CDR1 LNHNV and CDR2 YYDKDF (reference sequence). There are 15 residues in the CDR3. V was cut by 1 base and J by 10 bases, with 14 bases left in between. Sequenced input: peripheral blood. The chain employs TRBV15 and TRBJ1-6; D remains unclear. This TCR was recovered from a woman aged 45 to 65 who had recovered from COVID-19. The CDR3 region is CATSRVEEGNSPLHF. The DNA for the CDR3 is TGTGCCACCAGCAGAGTTGAGGAGGGAAACTCACCCCTCCACTTT.